The clone carrying this T cell receptor (beta chain) was picked up one time. The CDR3 consists of 15 residues. With 5 bases clipped from V and 1 base from J, the junction kept 7 bases outside the gene matches. Germline V CDR1 and CDR2: SGHVS, FQNEAQ. TCRdb's copy holds only in-frame clones and misses some; the assay was immunoSEQ multiplex PCR. The sample yields fewer than 200,000 clones, just over 90% seen once. The data derive from a study of control samples from healthy donors and cancer patients. The V call is TRBV7-8, the J call TRBJ2-5; TRBD1 matches at 7 bases. This TCR was recovered from a woman aged 60-75 years in good health. Sample: blood. The CDR3: CASSLNGQAQETQYF. CDR3 DNA sequence: TGTGCCAGCAGCCTGAACGGACAGGCCCAAGAGACCCAGTACTTC. Together with reference TRBV7-8 and TRBJ2-5, the CDR3 gives the full variable domain: GAGVSQSPRYKVAKRGQDVALRCDPISGHVSLFWYQQALGQGPEFLTYFQNEAQLDKSGLPSDRFFAERPEGSVSTLKIQRTQQEDSAVYLCASSLNGQAQETQYFGPGTRLLVL.